Listed below are T cell receptor beta chains from one sample, sequenced in a study of response to subunit inactivated influenza vaccine. A single record per CDR3 protein comes from TCRdb applying MiXCR to the RT-PCR reads. Of about 620,000 distinct CDR3 sequences detected, around 11% appear once; the ten largest clones hold approximately 10%. These data also featured in a second study, about T cells expressing NK-cell markers.

The sample was PBMCs from blood, taken on the day of vaccination. The receptors stem from a man in his fifties who received an inactivated influenza vaccine. Both conserved end residues are part of each CDR3. D genes are given only for firm matches. Some rows have no size entry. The others give once, few or many, or a class for an expanded clone.

clone size: few
J gene: TRBJ1-5
D gene: .
V gene: TRBV12-3/TRBV12-4
CDR3 DNA: TGTGCCAGCAGTGGGATTTATAGCAATCAGCCCCAGCATTTT
CDR3 protein: CASSGIYSNQPQHF

clone size: few
J gene: TRBJ2-3
D gene: TRBD1
V gene: TRBV28
CDR3 DNA: TGTGCCAGCAGTTACAGGGGGCTGAAGGGCGGTACGCAGTATTTT
CDR3 protein: CASSYRGLKGGTQYF

clone size: few
J gene: TRBJ2-2
D gene: TRBD1
V gene: TRBV25-1
CDR3 DNA: TGTGCCAGCAGCAAAGACAGGGTAGCCGGGGAGCTGTTTTTT
CDR3 protein: CASSKDRVAGELFF

clone size: .
J gene: TRBJ2-3
D gene: TRBD1
V gene: TRBV5-4
CDR3 DNA: TGTGCCAGCAGCCTCCCGGGACAGACCACAGATACGCAGTATTTT
CDR3 protein: CASSLPGQTTDTQYF

clone size: few
J gene: TRBJ2-1
D gene: TRBD1
V gene: TRBV12-3/TRBV12-4
CDR3 DNA: TGTGCCAGCAGTTCGCGGACAGGGGCTTTGGGGTACAATGAGCAGTTCTTC
CDR3 protein: CASSSRTGALGYNEQFF

clone size: few
J gene: TRBJ2-5
D gene: .
V gene: TRBV12-3/TRBV12-4
CDR3 DNA: TGTGCCAGCAGTTTGACCCGGGACGTTCAAGAGACCCAGTACTTC
CDR3 protein: CASSLTRDVQETQYF

clone size: .
J gene: TRBJ1-2
D gene: .
V gene: TRBV14
CDR3 DNA: TGTGCCAGCAGCCAAGATTCTCGGGCCCTAAGAGGCTACACCTTC
CDR3 protein: CASSQDSRALRGYTF

clone size: .
J gene: TRBJ2-3
D gene: .
V gene: TRBV18
CDR3 DNA: TGTGCCAGCTCGGAGAGTACGGCAGATACGCAGTATTTT
CDR3 protein: CASSESTADTQYF

clone size: few
J gene: TRBJ2-3
D gene: TRBD2
V gene: TRBV12-3/TRBV12-4
CDR3 DNA: TGTGCCAGCAGTTTAATAGGACTAGCAGATACGCAGTATTTT
CDR3 protein: CASSLIGLADTQYF

clone size: few
J gene: TRBJ2-5
D gene: TRBD2
V gene: TRBV24-1
CDR3 DNA: TGTGCCACCAGTGATTCCTGGACTAGCGGGCGACAAGAGACCCAGTACTTC
CDR3 protein: CATSDSWTSGRQETQYF

clone size: many
J gene: TRBJ2-1
D gene: .
V gene: TRBV5-1
CDR3 DNA: TGCGCCAGCAGCTTGTCTGTAGCGGAGGTCACGGGGGAGCAGTTCTTC
CDR3 protein: CASSLSVAEVTGEQFF

clone size: few
J gene: TRBJ2-1
D gene: TRBD2
V gene: TRBV6-2/TRBV6-3
CDR3 DNA: TGTGCCAGCAGAGGGCGGGAGAACTACAATGAGCAGTTCTTC
CDR3 protein: CASRGRENYNEQFF

clone size: .
J gene: TRBJ2-2
D gene: .
V gene: TRBV6-5
CDR3 DNA: TGTGCCAGCAGTTACTCTGCTGGGGGGGGGCCGACCGGGGAGCTGTTTTTT
CDR3 protein: CASSYSAGGGPTGELFF

clone size: few
J gene: TRBJ2-7
D gene: TRBD2
V gene: TRBV7-8
CDR3 DNA: TGTGCCAGCAGCTTAATTAGTGGGACTACCGGGGAGCAGTACTTC
CDR3 protein: CASSLISGTTGEQYF

clone size: .
J gene: TRBJ2-1
D gene: TRBD2
V gene: TRBV10-1
CDR3 DNA: TGCGCCAGCAGTGAGTGTGAGCGGGGGGGCCGTTATTACAATGAGCAGTTCTTC
CDR3 protein: CASSECERGGRYYNEQFF

clone size: few
J gene: TRBJ2-5
D gene: TRBD1
V gene: TRBV12-3/TRBV12-4
CDR3 DNA: TGTGCCAGCAGTTTTATCTTGAGTGCCGTTGACAGGGAGTCCCAAGAGACCCAGTACTTC
CDR3 protein: CASSFILSAVDRESQETQYF